Below are 15 T cell receptor beta chains sequenced from a single sample in a study of human T cells and chemical hapten exposure. TCRdb reprocessed the RACE reads via MiXCR and lists one record per CDR3 protein. The data contain some 96,000 distinct CDR3 sequences, roughly a quarter of them singletons. Specified time point: patch test 3, about 24 weeks after DPC sensitization. Noted treatment: therapeutic diphenylcyclopropenone sensitization with weekly scalp DPC. The sample was whole blood, taken in connection with sensitization to the hapten diphenylcyclopropenone (DPC). These receptors originate from a man aged 35 to 55 with alopecia areata. Some clones in this sample may be carry-over from other donors' samples.

The V call is TRBV5-1, the J call TRBJ1-1, with TRBD1 as a possible D gene (5 bases). This CDR3 is built from 14 residues. Germline CDR1 reads SGHRS; CDR2 reads YFSETQ. The V gene lost 0 bases and the J gene lost 5 bases, with 11 bases spanning the gap. The CDR3 DNA sequence: TGCGCCAGCAGCTTGGGGCGGGGGGAGACTGAAGCTTTCTTT. Encoded protein: CASSLGRGETEAFF.

The rearrangement uses TRBV4-1 and TRBJ1-1, with D possibly matching TRBD1 (6 bases). Germline lookup yields CDR1 MGHRA and CDR2 YSYEKL. The CDR3 consists of 14 residues. With 2 bases removed from V and 5 bases from J, the gap between germline ends came to 12 bases. The DNA of the CDR3 is TGCGCCAGCAGCCAACGGGGGCGGGATACTGAAGCTTTCTTT. It yields the protein CASSQRGRDTEAFF.

V gene TRBV6-4 combines with J gene TRBJ2-3; D may match TRBD1 or TRBD2 (5 bases each). This CDR3 is 14 amino acids long. Per germline, CDR1 MRHNA and CDR2 SNTAGT. V was clipped by 2 bases and J by 0 bases, with 6 bases between them. For the CDR3, the DNA is TGTGCCAGCAGTGACGGGGACAGCACAGATACGCAGTATTTT. This gives the protein CASSDGDSTDTQYF.

This clonotype came up a few times. V usage is TRBV11-2 and J usage is TRBJ2-5; no firm D call. Looked up from germline, CDR1 is SGHAT and CDR2 is FQNNGV. Trimming left V 2 bases short and J 1 base short, with 11 bases between. This CDR3 spans 15 amino acids. The CDR3 sequence: CASSLHITIQETQYF. CDR3 bases: TGTGCCAGCAGCTTACATATTACTATCCAAGAGACCCAGTACTTC. The full variable domain, with the rest looked up from reference TRBV11-2 and TRBJ2-5, is EAGVAQSPRYKIIEKRQSVAFWCNPISGHATLYWYQQILGQGPKLLIQFQNNGVVDDSQLPKDRFSAERLKGVDSTLKIQPAKLEDSAVYLCASSLHITIQETQYFGPGTRLLVL.

This sequence joins TRBV18 and TRBJ2-7, with 7 bases matching TRBD1. The CDR3 runs to 15 residues. V dropped 0 bases and J dropped 5; count of bases not matched to a gene: 7. The germline gives CDR1 KGHSH, CDR2 LQKENI. CDR3 loop: CASSPPTGVSNEQYF. For the CDR3, the DNA is TGTGCCAGCTCACCACCCACAGGGGTAAGCAACGAGCAGTACTTC.

As regards this clonotype: Relative to the germline gene, one junction end is altered; a read error may explain this. The chain combines TRBV5-1 with TRBJ2-4; D not certain. The CDR3 is 15 amino acids. Germline V gene lookup returns CDR1 SGHRS and CDR2 YFSETQ. The CDR3 spells CASREQSVPKNMQYF. CDR3 DNA: TGCGCCAGCAGAGAACAGTCCGTTCCCAAAAACATGCAGTACTTC.

This chain uses TRBV7-8 with TRBJ2-7; 7 bases are shared with TRBD1. Per the germline V gene, CDR1 is SGHVS and CDR2 is FQNEAQ. The CDR3 spans 14 residues. V was clipped by 4 bases and J by 7 bases; unmatched bases: 10. The CDR3 region is CASSSGQAFREQYF. In nucleotides, the CDR3 is TGTGCCAGCAGCTCCGGACAGGCGTTCCGAGAGCAGTACTTC.

V usage is TRBV27 and J usage is TRBJ1-1, with 7 bases lining up with TRBD1. CDR3 size: 16 residues. Germline CDR1 is MNHEY and CDR2 is SMNVEV (reference sequence). The ends lost 2 bases at V and 2 bases at J; junction bases unmatched: 8. The CDR3 DNA reads TGTGCCAGCAGTTTAGTACGGGACAGCCCCAACACTGAAGCTTTCTTT. It yields the protein CASSLVRDSPNTEAFF.

J is TRBJ2-7 and V is TRBV2; tentatively, D is TRBD1 (6 bases). Germline V gene sequence: CDR1 SNHLY, CDR2 FYNNEI. V was trimmed by 5 bases and J by 5 bases, leaving 10 bases between them. The CDR3 sequence is 12 residues long. The CDR3 spells CASSPQGDEQYF. Written as DNA, the CDR3 is TGTGCCAGCAGTCCACAGGGAGACGAGCAGTACTTC.

This clonotype was seen more than once but under ten times. The genes are TRBV10-3 and TRBJ1-5; no clear D gene. Germline loops: CDR1 ENHRY, CDR2 SYGVKD. V was pared by 2 bases and J by 6 bases, with 8 bases between. This CDR3 has 13 residues. The CDR3 is CAISEGNSQPQHF. The CDR3 nucleotides read TGTGCCATCAGTGAGGGGAATTCTCAGCCCCAGCATTTT.

The chain has TRBV28 and TRBJ2-3; 10 positions agree with TRBD1. V dropped 8 bases and J dropped 7; count of bases not matched to a gene: 24. Germline V gene data show CDR1 as MDHEN and CDR2 as SYDVKM. The CDR3 loop spans 19 amino acids. This CDR3 is CASGGAGQGDLWSRYTQYF. CDR3 sequence (DNA): TGTGCCAGCGGGGGGGCAGGACAGGGGGATCTTTGGAGCAGGTATACGCAGTATTTT.

This CDR3 reads CSVNSATNEKLFF. CDR3 DNA sequence: TGCAGCGTGAACAGTGCAACTAATGAAAAACTGTTTTTT. The chain has TRBV29-1 and TRBJ1-4; D gene uncertain. This CDR3 comprises 13 residues. Between the trimmed V and J ends, which lost 6 bases and 0 bases, there was a span of 8 bases. Germline V gene lookup returns CDR1 SQVTM and CDR2 ANQGSEA.

This clonotype was seen only a few times. The chain is built from TRBV20-1 and TRBJ2-3, with 10 bases matching TRBD2. The V gene end was trimmed by 2 bases and the J gene end by 0 bases; junction bases not matched to a gene: 14. The CDR3 has 19 residues. Germline V gene data show CDR1 as DFQATT and CDR2 as SNEGSKA (reference sequence). The DNA of the CDR3 is TGCAGTGCTAGACCCGGGACTAGCGACCCCATGGATAGCACAGATACGCAGTATTTT. Amino acids: CSARPGTSDPMDSTDTQYF.

The rearrangement joins TRBV6-1 to TRBJ2-7; perhaps TRBD1 as D (6 bases). Germline V CDR1 and CDR2: MNHNS, SASEGT. The ends were cut back, 6 bases at V and 4 bases at J, with 16 bases in the middle. This CDR3 contains 14 residues. The CDR3: CASSPGRTDYEQYF. The DNA of the CDR3 is TGTGCCAGCAGCCCAGGACGGACAGATTACGAGCAGTACTTC.

This clonotype was counted at least ten times. In DNA form, the CDR3 reads TGCAGTGCTAGAGTGAAACTAGCGGTCCTCACAGATACGCAGTATTTT. Amino acid sequence: CSARVKLAVLTDTQYF. This chain joins TRBV20-1 and TRBJ2-3, with 8 nucleotides matching TRBD2. Trimming took 1 base from V and 2 from J; bases not matched to a gene: 8. There are 16 residues in the CDR3. The germline V gene encodes CDR1 DFQATT and CDR2 SNEGSKA (reference sequence).